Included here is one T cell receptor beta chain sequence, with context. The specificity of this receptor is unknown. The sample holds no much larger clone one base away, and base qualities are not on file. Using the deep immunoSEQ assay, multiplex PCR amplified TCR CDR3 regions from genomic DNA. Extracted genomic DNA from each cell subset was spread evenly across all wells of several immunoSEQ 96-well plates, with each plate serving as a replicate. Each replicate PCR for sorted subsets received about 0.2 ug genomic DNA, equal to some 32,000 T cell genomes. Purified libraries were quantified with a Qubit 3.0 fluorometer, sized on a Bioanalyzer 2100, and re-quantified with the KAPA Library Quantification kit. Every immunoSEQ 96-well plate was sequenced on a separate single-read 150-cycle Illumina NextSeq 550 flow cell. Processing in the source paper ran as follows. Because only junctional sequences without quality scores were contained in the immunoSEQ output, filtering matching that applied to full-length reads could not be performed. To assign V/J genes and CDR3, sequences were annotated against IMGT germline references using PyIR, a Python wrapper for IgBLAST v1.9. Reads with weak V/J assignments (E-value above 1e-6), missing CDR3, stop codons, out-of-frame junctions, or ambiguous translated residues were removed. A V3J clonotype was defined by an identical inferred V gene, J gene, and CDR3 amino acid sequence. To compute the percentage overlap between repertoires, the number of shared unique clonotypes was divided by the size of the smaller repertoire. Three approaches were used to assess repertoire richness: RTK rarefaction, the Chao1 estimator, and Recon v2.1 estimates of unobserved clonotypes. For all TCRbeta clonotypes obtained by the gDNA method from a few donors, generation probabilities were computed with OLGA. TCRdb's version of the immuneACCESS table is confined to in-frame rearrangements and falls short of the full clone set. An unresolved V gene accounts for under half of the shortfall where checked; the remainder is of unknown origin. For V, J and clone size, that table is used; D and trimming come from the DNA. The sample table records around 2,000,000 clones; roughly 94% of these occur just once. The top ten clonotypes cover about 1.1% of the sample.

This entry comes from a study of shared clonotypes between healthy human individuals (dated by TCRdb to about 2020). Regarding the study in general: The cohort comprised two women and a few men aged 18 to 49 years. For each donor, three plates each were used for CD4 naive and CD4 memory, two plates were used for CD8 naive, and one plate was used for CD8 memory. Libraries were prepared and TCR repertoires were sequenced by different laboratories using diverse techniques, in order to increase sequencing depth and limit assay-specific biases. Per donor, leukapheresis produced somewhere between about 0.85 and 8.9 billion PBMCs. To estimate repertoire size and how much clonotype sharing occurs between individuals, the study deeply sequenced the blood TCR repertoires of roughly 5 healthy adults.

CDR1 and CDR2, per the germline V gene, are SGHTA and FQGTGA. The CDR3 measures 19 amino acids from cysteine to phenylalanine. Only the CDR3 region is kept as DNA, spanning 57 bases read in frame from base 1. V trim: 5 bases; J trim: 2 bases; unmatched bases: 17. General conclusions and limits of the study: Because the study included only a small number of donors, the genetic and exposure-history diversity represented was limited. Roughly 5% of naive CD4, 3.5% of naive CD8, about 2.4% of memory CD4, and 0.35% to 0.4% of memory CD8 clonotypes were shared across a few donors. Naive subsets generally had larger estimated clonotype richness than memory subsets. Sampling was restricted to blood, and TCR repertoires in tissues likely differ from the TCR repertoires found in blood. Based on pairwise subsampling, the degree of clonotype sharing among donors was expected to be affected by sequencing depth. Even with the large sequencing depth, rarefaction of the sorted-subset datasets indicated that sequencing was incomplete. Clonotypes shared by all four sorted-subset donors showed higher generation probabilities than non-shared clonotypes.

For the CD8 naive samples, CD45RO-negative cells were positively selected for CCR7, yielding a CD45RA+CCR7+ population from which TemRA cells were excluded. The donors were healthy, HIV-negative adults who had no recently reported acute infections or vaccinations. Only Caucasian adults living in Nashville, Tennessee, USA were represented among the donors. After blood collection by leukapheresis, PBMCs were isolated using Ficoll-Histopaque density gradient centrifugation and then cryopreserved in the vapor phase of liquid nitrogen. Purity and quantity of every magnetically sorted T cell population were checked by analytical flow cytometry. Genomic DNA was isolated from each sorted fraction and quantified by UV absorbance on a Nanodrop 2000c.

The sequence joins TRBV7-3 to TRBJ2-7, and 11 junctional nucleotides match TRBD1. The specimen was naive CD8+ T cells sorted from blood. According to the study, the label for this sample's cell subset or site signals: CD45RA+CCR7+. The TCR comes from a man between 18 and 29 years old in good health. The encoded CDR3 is CASSPRDRGFPGVPYEQYF. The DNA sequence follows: TGTGCCAGCAGCCCACGGGACAGGGGGTTCCCCGGGGTTCCCTACGAGCAGTACTTC.